This T cell receptor beta chain appears in the sequencing data of a study of blood T cell repertoires in COVID-19. Across the study: Samples taken during acute and convalescent COVID-19 were collected in the United States, Italy and Spain. From T cells, B-cell-depleted T cells, or PBMCs came the material, which was cDNA or gDNA.

This clone was seen once. Methods used by the authors: Nucleated cell number was recorded as an estimate derived from reference gene primer amplification. TCRdb's copy holds only in-frame clones and misses some; the assay was immunoSEQ multiplex PCR. The V and J calls and clone size are taken from that table; D and trimming were inferred from the DNA. The sample has around 700,000 clones, 75% to 90% seen once; the top ten hold roughly 0.25%. CDR1 and CDR2 (germline): LGHNT, FRNRAP. The CDR3 loop spans 12 amino acids. V was trimmed by 4 bases and J by 9 bases, leaving 9 bases between them. The receptor was isolated from a woman aged 18-29 years with acute or convalescent COVID-19. Input material: peripheral blood. The chain couples TRBV12-5 to TRBJ2-2, with D possibly TRBD2 on 5 matching bases. The CDR3 DNA reads as TGTGCTAGTGGTTCGGGAATCAGGGAGCTGTTTTTT. Its protein product is CASGSGIRELFF.